This TCR beta chain is drawn from a study of vaccination effects on CD4 cells after COVID-19. Viral peptide pool expansion of antigen-specific CD4+ T cells preceded sequencing in the ViraFEST assay. A roughly 10-day culture period preceded the isolation of CD4+ T cells. The study found no prior SARS-CoV-2 infection in the vaccine recipients, who tested negative for nucleocapsid antibodies. Unmatched junction bases numbered 3, after V lost 5 bases and J lost 3 bases. Germline CDR1 reads LNHDA; CDR2 reads SQIVND (reference sequence). The CDR3 has 14 residues. In regard to this clone: The antigen is undetermined.

Only in-frame clones appear in the TCRdb table, and some are missing; sequencing was by immunoSEQ multiplex PCR. Of about 48,000 clones in the sample, nearly 80% were seen once. The chain is built from TRBV19 and TRBJ2-2, with 7 bases matching TRBD2. The sequence was obtained from a human donor who received a COVID-19 vaccine. The sample here was CD4+ T cells from PBMCs cultured with HCoV-OC43 spike peptides, taken before COVID-19 vaccination. Regarding subset: HCoV-OC43 spike overlapping peptide pool stimulation. CDR3 DNA: TGTGCCAGTAGTCGGGACTATTACACCGGGGAGCTGTTTTTT. Translated: CASSRDYYTGELFF.